A selection of T cell receptor beta chains follows, all from one sample in a study of CD8 T cells in ankylosing spondylitis. In TCRdb, the 5' RACE reads were re-called with MiXCR into one record per CDR3 protein. The data show roughly 700,000 distinct CDR3 sequences, 15% to 20% seen once. The sequencing input was blood, either unsorted or a sorted T cell fraction (not recorded which). The receptor set was obtained from a male donor with ankylosing spondylitis. The CDR3 runs from the conserved cysteine through the conserved F or W. A D gene is named only where the DNA matches it firmly. Clone size appears in some rows only: once, few, many, or a class for an expanded clone.

j_call: TRBJ2-2; d_call: .; v_call: TRBV11-2; clone_size: .; cdr3_aa: CASSSTDSSPNTGELFF; cdr3_nt: TGTGCCAGCAGCTCCACTGACTCCAGTCCGAACACCGGGGAGCTGTTTTTT
j_call: TRBJ2-1; d_call: .; v_call: TRBV5-4; clone_size: .; cdr3_aa: CASSDPKRSRVYNEQFF; cdr3_nt: TGTGCCAGCAGTGATCCTAAGCGGTCCCGGGTTTACAATGAGCAGTTCTTC
j_call: TRBJ2-1; d_call: .; v_call: TRBV7-6; clone_size: .; cdr3_aa: CASSYQQGLMDEQFF; cdr3_nt: TGTGCCAGCAGCTACCAACAGGGTTTGATGGATGAGCAGTTCTTC
j_call: TRBJ2-7; d_call: .; v_call: TRBV5-1; clone_size: .; cdr3_aa: CASSSTENSYEQYF; cdr3_nt: TGCGCCAGCAGCTCTACAGAGAACTCCTACGAGCAGTACTTC
j_call: TRBJ2-7; d_call: .; v_call: TRBV7-9; clone_size: few; cdr3_aa: CASSLERRPGYEQYF; cdr3_nt: TGTGCCAGCAGCTTAGAAAGGCGCCCGGGTTACGAGCAGTACTTC
j_call: TRBJ2-1; d_call: TRBD1; v_call: TRBV29-1; clone_size: .; cdr3_aa: CSVAPLGTGDHNEQFF; cdr3_nt: TGCAGCGTTGCACCACTGGGGACAGGGGACCACAATGAGCAGTTCTTC
j_call: TRBJ2-1; d_call: TRBD2; v_call: TRBV9; clone_size: .; cdr3_aa: CASSVTSGGTAYNEQFF; cdr3_nt: TGTGCCAGCAGCGTGACTAGCGGGGGGACCGCCTACAATGAGCAGTTCTTC
j_call: TRBJ2-2; d_call: TRBD2; v_call: TRBV20-1; clone_size: .; cdr3_aa: CSASKGLAGSNTGELFF; cdr3_nt: TGCAGTGCTAGTAAGGGACTAGCGGGGTCGAACACCGGGGAGCTGTTTTTT
j_call: TRBJ2-2; d_call: .; v_call: TRBV4-2; clone_size: few; cdr3_aa: CASSQDFLGLGGELFF; cdr3_nt: TGTGCCAGCAGCCAAGATTTTTTGGGACTGGGCGGGGAGCTGTTTTTT
j_call: TRBJ2-1; d_call: .; v_call: TRBV7-9; clone_size: many; cdr3_aa: CASSLESYNEQFF; cdr3_nt: TGTGCCAGCAGCTTAGAAAGTTACAATGAGCAGTTCTTC
j_call: TRBJ2-1; d_call: .; v_call: TRBV28; clone_size: few; cdr3_aa: CASSPPRGYNEQFF; cdr3_nt: TGTGCCAGCAGTCCGCCCCGGGGCTACAATGAGCAGTTCTTC
j_call: TRBJ2-5; d_call: .; v_call: TRBV12-3/TRBV12-4; clone_size: .; cdr3_aa: CASSRTRTEETQYF; cdr3_nt: TGTGCCAGCAGCCGAACTCGGACGGAAGAGACCCAGTACTTC
j_call: TRBJ1-2; d_call: TRBD1; v_call: TRBV29-1; clone_size: .; cdr3_aa: CSVEEVPGTGYTGYTF; cdr3_nt: TGCAGCGTTGAAGAGGTCCCCGGGACAGGCTATACTGGCTACACCTTC
j_call: TRBJ2-7; d_call: .; v_call: TRBV20-1; clone_size: few; cdr3_aa: CSASRETYEQYF; cdr3_nt: TGCAGTGCTAGCAGGGAGACCTACGAGCAGTACTTC
j_call: TRBJ2-7; d_call: TRBD1; v_call: TRBV5-8; clone_size: .; cdr3_aa: CASPDRGYEQYF; cdr3_nt: TGTGCCAGCCCCGACAGGGGCTACGAGCAGTACTTC
j_call: TRBJ2-7; d_call: .; v_call: TRBV12-3/TRBV12-4; clone_size: few; cdr3_aa: CASSDRGKIYEQYF; cdr3_nt: TGTGCCAGCAGTGATCGCGGGAAGATTTACGAGCAGTACTTC
j_call: TRBJ1-1; d_call: TRBD1; v_call: TRBV5-1; clone_size: .; cdr3_aa: CASSPDRGLRSTEAFF; cdr3_nt: TGCGCCAGCAGCCCGGACAGGGGGTTAAGGAGCACTGAAGCTTTCTTT
j_call: TRBJ2-1; d_call: TRBD2; v_call: TRBV20-1; clone_size: .; cdr3_aa: CSASIASGRSEQFF; cdr3_nt: TGCAGTGCTAGTATCGCTAGCGGGCGCAGTGAGCAGTTCTTC
j_call: TRBJ2-2; d_call: TRBD1; v_call: TRBV5-1; clone_size: .; cdr3_aa: CASSLLTGTGAPTNTGELFF; cdr3_nt: TGCGCCAGCAGCTTGTTGACGGGGACAGGGGCCCCTACTAACACCGGGGAGCTGTTTTTT
j_call: TRBJ2-2; d_call: .; v_call: TRBV7-8; clone_size: .; cdr3_aa: CASSLMFVGRNTGELFF; cdr3_nt: TGTGCCAGCAGCTTAATGTTCGTGGGCAGAAACACCGGGGAGCTGTTTTTT